Each of the 10 T cell receptor beta chains below was sequenced from the same sample in a study of blood T cell repertoires in COVID-19. Clones were read by immunoSEQ multiplex PCR, and TCRdb kept only the in-frame ones, dropping some. The sample shows about half a million clones, roughly 89% of them seen only once. Sequenced input: peripheral blood. The receptors here all came from a man aged 18 to 35 with COVID-19, enrolled during active disease.

The chain combines TRBV11-3 with TRBJ2-7; TRBD1 might be the D (6 bases). With 4 bases removed from V and 7 bases from J, the gap between germline ends came to 29 bases. The CDR3 consists of 18 residues. Germline-derived CDR1 and CDR2 are SGHNT and YENEEA. The CDR3 region is CASSSATSPVDRWEEQYF. Written as DNA, the CDR3 is TGTGCCAGCAGCTCCGCCACTTCCCCGGTAGACAGGTGGGAGGAGCAGTACTTC.

A note on this clone: Without the conserved terminal phenylalanine or tryptophan, this CDR3 likely stems from a read error. The limits of the CDR3 on the DNA are not certain, so only TCRdb's listed CDR3 is given. The rearrangement links TRBV27 to TRBJ2-2; TRBD2, as called in the table, went unchecked against the DNA. Germline CDR1 MNHEY, CDR2 SMNVEV (reference sequence). With termini counted, the CDR3 has 8 amino acids. The CDR3 loop reads CPQLSSRS.

The V gene is TRBV19, the J gene TRBJ2-7, with TRBD2 identical over 9 bases. V gave up 3 bases and J gave up 2 bases; unmatched junction bases: 5. CDR3 length: 15 residues. The germline V gene encodes CDR1 LNHDA and CDR2 SQIVND (reference sequence). DNA for the CDR3: TGTGCCAGTAGTATCAGCGGGGGGCTTGCCTACGAGCAGTACTTC. Translated, it gives CASSISGGLAYEQYF. Combining the CDR3 with reference TRBV19 and TRBJ2-7 gives the whole variable domain DGGITQSPKYLFRKEGQNVTLSCEQNLNHDAMYWYRQDPGQGLRLIYYSQIVNDFQKGDIAEGYSVSREKKESFPLTVTSAQKNPTAFYLCASSISGGLAYEQYFGPGTRLTVT.

This sequence joins TRBV29-1 and TRBJ2-3; 13 nucleotides line up with TRBD2. J gave up 4 bases and V 4 bases, and 5 bases lay outside the gene matches. Germline V gives CDR1 SQVTM, CDR2 ANQGSEA. The CDR3 sequence is 15 residues long. CDR3 bases: TGCAGCGTTGGTGGACTAGCGGGAGTCCCAGATACGCAGTATTTT. Protein sequence: CSVGGLAGVPDTQYF.

Worth noting for this clone: At the DNA level, this CDR3 is encoded by other sequences in the same sample as well. The chain employs TRBV6-4 and TRBJ2-1, with 12 bases identical to TRBD2. Germline V gene sequence: CDR1 MRHNA, CDR2 SNTAGT. V gave up 3 bases and J gave up 4 bases; unmatched junction bases: 1. This CDR3 has 15 amino acids. The CDR3 DNA reads as TGTGCCAGCAGTGAACTAGCGGGAGGTTACAATGAGCAGTTCTTC. Amino acids: CASSELAGGYNEQFF.

J is TRBJ2-1 and V is TRBV11-3; D is possibly TRBD2 (5 bases). The CDR3 has 16 amino acids. V lost 1 base and J lost 2, with 12 bases in between. Looked up from germline, CDR1 is SGHNT and CDR2 is YENEEA. The CDR3 DNA reads TGTGCCAGCAGCTTAGGGAGCGGTACCCCCTACAATGAGCAGTTCTTC. It yields the protein CASSLGSGTPYNEQFF. Using reference TRBV11-3 and TRBJ2-1 for the parts outside the CDR3, the full variable domain is EAGVVQSPRYKIIEKKQPVAFWCNPISGHNTLYWYLQNLGQGPELLIRYENEEAVDDSQLPKDRFSAERLKGVDSTLKIQPAELGDSAVYLCASSLGSGTPYNEQFFGPGTRLTVL.

CDR3 sequence reads: CASSLRQGAEPQHF. The CDR3 DNA follows: TGTGCCAGCAGCCTAAGACAGGGCGCTGAGCCCCAGCATTTT. This chain connects TRBV27 to TRBJ1-5; 7 nucleotides align to TRBD1. Per the germline V gene, CDR1 is MNHEY and CDR2 is SMNVEV (reference sequence). This CDR3 has 14 amino acids. V gave up 6 bases and J gave up 8 bases; unmatched junction bases: 10.

The chain joins TRBV7-2 to TRBJ2-7; D call uncertain. V was trimmed by 3 bases and J by 2 bases, leaving 11 bases between them. This CDR3 has 14 amino acids. Germline V gene sequence: CDR1 SGHTA, CDR2 FQGNSA. CDR3 region: CASSLPSKPYEQYF. The CDR3 nucleotides are TGTGCCAGCAGCTTGCCTTCAAAGCCCTACGAGCAGTACTTC.

The chain is built from TRBV2 and TRBJ2-7; 12 bases align to TRBD2. V shed 3 bases and J 7 bases; nucleotides not matched to a gene: 7. CDR1 and CDR2 from the germline V gene are SNHLY and FYNNEI. This CDR3 is 15 amino acids long. CDR3 loop: CASSEEGLAGSEQYF. CDR3 sequence (DNA): TGTGCCAGCAGTGAGGAAGGACTAGCGGGGAGTGAGCAGTACTTC. The entire variable domain, with the rest obtained from reference TRBV2 and TRBJ2-7, is as follows: EPEVTQTPSHQVTQMGQEVILRCVPISNHLYFYWYRQILGQKVEFLVSFYNNEISEKSEIFDDQFSVERPDGSNFTLKIRSTKLEDSAMYFCASSEEGLAGSEQYFGPGTRLTVT.

This chain links TRBV19 with TRBJ1-2; 8 bases align to TRBD1. The germline V gene has CDR1 LNHDA and CDR2 SQIVND (reference sequence). After removal of 4 bases from V and 5 bases from J, the junction contained 3 bases not matched to a gene. This CDR3 comprises 13 residues. CDR3 protein: CASSTRGPYGYTF. In DNA, the CDR3 is TGTGCCAGTAGTACCAGGGGGCCATATGGCTACACCTTC.